Sequencing of this TCR beta chain was carried out in a study of early T cells in non-severe SARS-CoV-2 infection. About the research overall: Chains were unpaired, as sequencing was done on bulk RNA from unsorted whole blood.

The V and J ends lost 5 bases and 6 bases respectively, with 11 bases between them. This CDR3 comprises 13 residues. Germline CDR1 SEHNR, CDR2 FQNEAQ (reference sequence). This clonotype has a count of ten or more. TCRdb recomputed calls from the 5' RACE reads with MiXCR, one row per CDR3 protein. The profile shows about 28,000 distinct CDR3 sequences, under 5.5% of them singletons. The chain couples TRBV7-9 to TRBJ2-1; no reliable D call. The sequencing used whole blood, collected at baseline. The sequence derives from an adult who was a healthcare worker with PCR-confirmed SARS-CoV-2 infection or an uninfected control (not recorded which). CDR3 in DNA: TGTGCCAGCAGCCAACTATCGCTCAATGAGCAGTTCTTC. Translating it yields CASSQLSLNEQFF.